This T cell receptor beta chain is drawn from a study of T cells in Graves' hyperthyroidism and ophthalmopathy. Authors of the study amplified TCR beta CDR3 regions from RNA transcripts. A set of HTBI primers served as the primers for a first-round RT-PCR of the TCR CDR3. TCRdb recomputed calls from the multiplex PCR reads with MiXCR, one row per CDR3 protein. The sample shows about 410,000 distinct CDR3 sequences, 14% to 15% of them seen only once. This clonotype was detected ten times or more. Uncontrolled infection, other autoimmune disease, pregnancy or lactation barred patients from enrollment. The CDR3 is made up of 12 amino acids. With V trimmed by 4 bases and J by 6 bases, 1 base remained unmatched. The germline V gene has CDR1 SQVTM and CDR2 ANQGSEA.

The rearrangement joins TRBV29-1 to TRBJ1-1; 11 nucleotides agree with TRBD1. This receptor was taken from a man in his late teens or twenties with Graves' ophthalmopathy. Sequenced input: blood. CDR3 nucleotide sequence: TGCAGCGTTGGGACAGGGGGCTCTGAAGCTTTCTTT. The encoded protein is CSVGTGGSEAFF.